This TCR beta chain was recovered during a study of cytotoxic CD8 clonotypes in ibrutinib-treated CLL. From cryopreserved PBMCs came about 2 micrograms of genomic DNA used for TCR beta libraries. General study findings and limits: Baseline levels of clonality went above those of age-matched healthy donors and moved with circulating CD8+ T-cell counts. A difference in sampling times existed between sustained-remission and progressing patients.

As concerns this clone: No antigen is known for it.

Sequencing sought depths of 1 in 200,000 to 1 in 1 million T cells. Some clones are missing from TCRdb's copy, which holds only in-frame ones; the method was immunoSEQ multiplex PCR. Among approximately 120,000 clones listed, 55% to 75% were seen once. V was pared by 1 base and J by 1 base, with 0 bases of the junction left unmatched. CDR3 length: 16 residues. From germline, CDR1 is SGHVS and CDR2 FNYEAQ. The specimen comprised PBMCs, sampled after 24 months of ibrutinib treatment. The rearrangement joins TRBV7-6 to TRBJ2-3; 12 bases fit TRBD2. This receptor was identified in a human donor with chronic lymphocytic leukemia. The CDR3 region is CASSLGTSGGTDTQYF. CDR3 nucleotides: TGTGCCAGCAGCTTAGGGACTAGCGGGGGCACAGATACGCAGTATTTT.